Below, one T cell receptor beta chain is given with its context. Its antigen is unknown. This sample is part of a study of cytomegalovirus exposure and HLA in healthy donors. For the study at large: Later analysis reported that the approximately 110 validation repertoires shared the platform of the approximately 690 first-cohort repertoires. Study-wide points: The TCR clusters that emerged in the first cohort tended, a later analysis found, to co-occur in the 120 or so validation repertoires. Some public TCRs appeared in many individuals, while most sequences were rare.

This table comes from immunoSEQ multiplex PCR, and its TCRdb copy is limited to in-frame clones, with some not included. The data hold about 240,000 clones, with around 87% observed a single time. The length of the CDR3 is 14 residues. The V end lost 8 bases, the J end lost 0 bases, and 13 bases lay between the germline ends. Germline CDR1 is MGHRA and CDR2 is YSYEKL. The receptor comes from a woman between 25 and 40 years old in good health and CMV-seropositive. V is TRBV4-1 and J is TRBJ1-1; no firm D call. The sequencing input was PBMCs. This chain's CDR3 is CASSPSGLNTEAFF. The CDR3 coding sequence is TGCGCCAGCTCACCCTCCGGTCTGAACACTGAAGCTTTCTTT.